This T cell receptor beta chain comes out of a study of blood T cell repertoires in COVID-19. Study summary: COVID-19 samples collected from the United States, Italy and Spain covered acute and convalescent phases.

V shed 6 bases and J 9 bases; nucleotides not matched to a gene: 10. The length of the CDR3 is 14 residues. CDR1 is LNHDA and CDR2 is SQIVND in the germline V gene (reference sequence). Original analysis: Amplification of reference gene primers provided the estimated nucleated cell counts. Libraries were prepared by immunoSEQ multiplex PCR; TCRdb keeps only in-frame clonotypes and omits some of them. The V and J calls and clone size were taken over from that table, and D and trimming were inferred from the DNA. Here the sample spans about 200,000 clones, 80% to 90% being singletons. Sequencing was carried out using peripheral blood. The origin of this receptor is a woman of 80 years or more with acute or convalescent COVID-19. This chain joins TRBV19 and TRBJ1-5; 8 positions agree with TRBD1. The CDR3 loop reads CASRLLTGESPQHF. CDR3 in DNA: TGTGCCAGTAGGCTACTGACAGGGGAATCGCCCCAGCATTTT.